One T cell receptor (beta chain) is described in this entry. Its antigen remains unknown. These data originate in a study of cytomegalovirus exposure and HLA in healthy donors. 13 Jbeta primers and 60 Vbeta primers were used for the PCR. Libraries were prepared by immunoSEQ multiplex PCR; TCRdb keeps only in-frame clonotypes and omits some of them. The table records about 160,000 clones, approximately 88% of them present only once. The CDR3 runs to 12 residues. Between the trimmed V and J ends, which lost 1 base and 8 bases, there was a span of 8 bases. Per germline, CDR1 SGHTA and CDR2 FQGNSA. Study-wide results and caveats: A later analysis, which compared TCR beta chains of equal frequency, found the HLA-associated ones more clonally expanded. Later analysis showed most CMV-associated TCR beta chains appearing HLA-restricted.

The rearrangement uses TRBV7-2 and TRBJ1-2; possible D gene TRBD1, 6 bases. The TCR sequence derives from a woman aged 25 to 45 in good health and CMV-seronegative. Sequencing input: PBMCs. The DNA of the CDR3 is TGTGCCAGCAGCTTAGACGACAGGGGCTACACCTTC. Translated: CASSLDDRGYTF.